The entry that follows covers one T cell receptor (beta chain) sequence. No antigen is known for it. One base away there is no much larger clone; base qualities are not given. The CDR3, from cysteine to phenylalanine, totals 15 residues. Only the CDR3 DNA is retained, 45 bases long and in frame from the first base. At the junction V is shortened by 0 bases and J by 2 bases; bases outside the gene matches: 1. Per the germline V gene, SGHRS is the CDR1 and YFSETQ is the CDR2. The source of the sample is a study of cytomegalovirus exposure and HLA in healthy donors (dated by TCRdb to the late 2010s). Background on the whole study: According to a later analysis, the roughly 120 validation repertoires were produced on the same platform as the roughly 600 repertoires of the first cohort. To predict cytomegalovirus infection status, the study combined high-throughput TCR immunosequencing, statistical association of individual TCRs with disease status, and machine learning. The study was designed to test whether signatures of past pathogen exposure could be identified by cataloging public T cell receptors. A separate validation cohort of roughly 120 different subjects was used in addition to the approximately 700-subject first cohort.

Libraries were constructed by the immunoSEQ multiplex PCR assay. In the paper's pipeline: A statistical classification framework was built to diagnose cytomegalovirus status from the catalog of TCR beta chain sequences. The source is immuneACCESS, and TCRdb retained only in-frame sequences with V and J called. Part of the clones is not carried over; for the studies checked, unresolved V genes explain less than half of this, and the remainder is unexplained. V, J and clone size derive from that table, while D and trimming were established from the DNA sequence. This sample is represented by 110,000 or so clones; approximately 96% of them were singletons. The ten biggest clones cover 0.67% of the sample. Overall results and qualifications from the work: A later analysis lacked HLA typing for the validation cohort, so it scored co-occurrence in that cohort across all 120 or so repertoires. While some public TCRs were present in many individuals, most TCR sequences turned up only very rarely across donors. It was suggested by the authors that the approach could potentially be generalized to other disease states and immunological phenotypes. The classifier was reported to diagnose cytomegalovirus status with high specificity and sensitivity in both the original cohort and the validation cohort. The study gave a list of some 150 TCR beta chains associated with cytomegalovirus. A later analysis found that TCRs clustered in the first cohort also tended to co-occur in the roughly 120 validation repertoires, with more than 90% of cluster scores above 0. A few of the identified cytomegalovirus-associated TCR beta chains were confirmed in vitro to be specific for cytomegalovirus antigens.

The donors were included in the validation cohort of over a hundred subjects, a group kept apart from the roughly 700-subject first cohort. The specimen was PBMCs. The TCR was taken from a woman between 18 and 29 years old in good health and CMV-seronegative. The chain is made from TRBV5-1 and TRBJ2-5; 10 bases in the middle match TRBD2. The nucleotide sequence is TGCGCCAGCAGCTTGGATAGCGGGGGGCAAGAGACCCAGTACTTC. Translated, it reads CASSLDSGGQETQYF.